What follows are 21 T cell receptor beta chains derived from one specimen sequenced in a study of metastatic and nonmetastatic thyroid tumors. With MiXCR, TCRdb reprocessed the PCR reads. The table shows about 27,000 clones, with around 16% occurring only once. Thyroid surgery took place with no prior treatment in any patient. Input material: blood. The receptors shown here come from a male donor with papillary thyroid cancer or a benign thyroid nodule (not recorded which). Some clones in this sample may be carry-over from other donors' samples.

The genes are TRBV28 and TRBJ2-7; a possible D gene is TRBD2 (6 bases). CDR3 length: 15 residues. The germline V gene encodes CDR1 MDHEN and CDR2 SYDVKM. The V gene lost 6 bases and the J gene lost 2 bases, with 17 bases spanning the gap. CDR3 nucleotide sequence: TGTGCCAGCAGCCCCGGGAGTTTTCTCCCCTACGAGCAGTACTTC. Amino acids: CASSPGSFLPYEQYF.

Relative to its sample, this clone is medium-sized. This chain uses TRBV6-1 with TRBJ2-7, with 8 bases lining up with TRBD2. V shed 6 bases, J shed 0 bases, and the junction held 10 bases outside the gene matches. Germline-derived CDR1 and CDR2 are MNHNS and SASEGT. There are 16 residues in the CDR3. The CDR3 DNA reads TGTGCCAGCAGGTTTCAAGCGGGAGAGGGCTCCTACGAGCAGTACTTC. Translation gives CASRFQAGEGSYEQYF.

The table lists this clone with many counts. The gene calls are TRBV12-5 and TRBJ1-5; a weak D match, TRBD1 (5 bases). The V end lost 0 bases, the J end lost 6 bases, and 15 bases lay between the germline ends. The CDR3 sequence is 16 residues long. Germline V gene lookup returns CDR1 LGHNT and CDR2 FRNRAP. The CDR3 region is CASGLVVGGQGQPQHF. The CDR3 coding sequence is TGTGCTAGTGGTTTGGTAGTCGGTGGGCAGGGTCAGCCCCAGCATTTT.

A word on this clone: This may arise from a read error, as a much more abundant clone is one base away. V usage is TRBV3-1 and J usage is TRBJ2-2; D gene uncertain. Trimming removed 7 bases from V and 3 bases from J, with 3 bases in between. Germline-derived CDR1 and CDR2 are LGHDT and YNNKEL (reference sequence). The CDR3 has 11 amino acids. Here the CDR3 DNA reads TGTGCCAGCATACACACCGGGGAGCTGTTTTTT. It specifies CASIHTGELFF.

This clone has ten or more counts. The chain is built from TRBV10-3 and TRBJ2-7, with 10 bases identical to TRBD2. Trimming took 6 bases from V and 3 from J; bases not matched to a gene: 8. Germline CDR1 is ENHRY and CDR2 is SYGVKD. This CDR3 spans 15 amino acids. The CDR3 DNA reads TGTGCCATCAGGGAGGGGACTAGCGCAATCTACGAGCAGTACTTC. It is translated as CAIREGTSAIYEQYF.

This clone was detected many times. The DNA of the CDR3 is TGTGCCAGCAGTGCTGGGGAGGTGAGGGCGGCTGAAGCTTTCTTT. This sequence encodes CASSAGEVRAAEAFF. The chain has TRBV2 and TRBJ1-1; no firm D call. V lost 4 bases, J lost 6 bases, and 18 bases lay in between. CDR3 length equals 15 residues. The V gene's germline CDR1 is SNHLY and CDR2 FYNNEI.

This clone was seen a few times. This sequence may be a read error, since a much larger clone differs from it by one base. The chain couples TRBV29-1 to TRBJ2-7, with 8 bases lining up with TRBD2. CDR1 is SQVTM and CDR2 is ANQGSEA in the germline V gene. The CDR3 runs to 12 residues. The junction had 5 bases not matched to a gene; V was cut back by 4 bases and J by 6 bases. CDR3 nucleotide sequence: TGCAGCGTTGTACTAGCGGTCTCCGAGCAGTACTTC. Its protein is CSVVLAVSEQYF.

This clone is medium-sized (0.01 to 0.1%) within its sample. The chain couples TRBV14 to TRBJ1-1; D gene ambiguous. The CDR3 is 16 amino acids. Trimming pared 4 bases from V and 0 bases from J, leaving 15 bases between. Germline V CDR1 and CDR2: SGHDN, FVKESK. The CDR3 loop is CASSLPGRMVNTEAFF. The CDR3 coding sequence is TGTGCCAGCAGCCTCCCGGGAAGAATGGTGAACACTGAAGCTTTCTTT.

At least ten counts were recorded for this clone. The chain employs TRBV7-2 and TRBJ2-4, with 8 nucleotides matching TRBD2. Germline loops: CDR1 SGHTA, CDR2 FQGNSA. The CDR3 is 17 residues long. The ends lost 3 bases at V and 6 bases at J; junction bases unmatched: 13. Here the CDR3 DNA reads TGTGCCAGCAGCTTCCTCTCCAGCGGGGGTAGGGGAAACATTCAGTACTTC. This gives the protein CASSFLSSGGRGNIQYF.

This clone was seen ten or more times. CDR3 sequence reads: CASRRLAGNTDTQYF. DNA of the CDR3: TGTGCCAGTAGGAGGCTAGCGGGTAACACAGATACGCAGTATTTT. The gene calls are TRBV19 and TRBJ2-3, with 8 positions matching TRBD2. In germline, CDR1 is LNHDA, CDR2 SQIVND (reference sequence). The CDR3 runs to 15 residues. Germline trimming cut 6 bases from V and 2 bases from J; bases unmatched to any gene: 7.

There are many counts of this clone. The genes are TRBV12-3 or TRBV12-4 and TRBJ1-5; D gene ambiguous. V shed 7 bases and J shed 0 bases, with 10 bases lying between them. There are 14 residues in the CDR3. The CDR3 nucleotides read TGTGCCAGCACCTCGGGCAATAGCAATCAGCCCCAGCATTTT. The encoded protein is CASTSGNSNQPQHF.

This clone showed up many times. The chain uses TRBV3-1 and TRBJ2-7; D gene ambiguous. The V gene's germline CDR1 is LGHDT and CDR2 YNNKEL (reference sequence). This CDR3 has 14 residues. Trimming removed 1 base from V and 3 bases from J, with 10 bases in between. CDR3 residues: CASSQASAYYEQYF. CDR3 nucleotide sequence: TGTGCCAGCAGCCAAGCTTCAGCCTACTACGAGCAGTACTTC.

This clone was seen more than once but under ten times. V and J are TRBV6-2 or TRBV6-3 and TRBJ2-4; possible D gene TRBD2, 6 bases. There are 14 residues in the CDR3. V lost 2 bases and J lost 9, with 14 bases in between. In germline, CDR1 is MNHEY, CDR2 SVGEGT. This CDR3 is CASSYGRDGVIQYF. The CDR3 DNA reads TGTGCCAGCAGTTACGGGCGGGACGGGGTCATTCAGTACTTC.

The table lists this clone with many counts. The chain recombines TRBV5-1 with TRBJ2-5; maybe TRBD1 (6 bases). With 0 bases removed from V and 5 bases from J, the gap between germline ends came to 14 bases. The CDR3 has 15 amino acids. Germline CDR1 reads SGHRS; CDR2 reads YFSETQ. The CDR3 loop reads CASSLALGAQETQYF. CDR3 sequence (DNA): TGCGCCAGCAGCTTGGCCTTGGGGGCTCAGGAGACCCAGTACTTC.

This clone was seen only a few times. A read error is possible here, since a much larger clone lies one base away. J is TRBJ1-5 and V is TRBV6-1; D not resolved. From germline, CDR1 is MNHNS and CDR2 SASEGT. The CDR3 is 14 residues long. The CDR3: CASGVGYSNQRQHF. The CDR3 bases are TGTGCCAGCGGTGTGGGTTATAGCAATCAGCGCCAGCATTTT.

This clone was counted ten times or more. This chain links TRBV27 with TRBJ2-5; D is unclear. The length of the CDR3 is 13 residues. Germline assignment: CDR1 MNHEY and CDR2 SMNVEV (reference sequence). With 1 base removed from V and 1 base from J, the gap between germline ends came to 4 bases. The CDR3 DNA sequence: TGTGCCAGCAGTTTATGGGGCCAAGAGACCCAGTACTTC. Translated, it gives CASSLWGQETQYF.

There are many counts of this clone. The chain links TRBV18 to TRBJ2-3, with D hard to call. With 0 bases removed from V and 0 bases from J, the gap between germline ends came to 10 bases. The CDR3 extends over 16 amino acids. CDR1 and CDR2 from the germline V gene are KGHSH and LQKENI. CDR3 nucleotides: TGTGCCAGCTCACCACCTCGTGGGGATAGCACAGATACGCAGTATTTT. It is translated as CASSPPRGDSTDTQYF.

This clone was picked up many times. The rearrangement joins TRBV5-1 to TRBJ1-2, with D maybe TRBD1 (5 bases). Per the germline V gene, CDR1 is SGHRS and CDR2 is YFSETQ. The length of the CDR3 is 15 residues. V was cut by 4 bases and J by 6 bases, with 19 bases left in between. The CDR3 DNA is TGCGCCAGCAGCATGAGCACCGGGGCTGGGGATGGCTACACCTTC. It codes for CASSMSTGAGDGYTF.

The table lists this clone with many counts. The V and J genes are TRBV7-6 and TRBJ1-5; D remains unclear. The CDR3 covers 13 residues. Germline CDR1 SGHVS, CDR2 FNYEAQ. Trimming pared 4 bases from V and 4 bases from J, leaving 8 bases between. The CDR3 loop reads CASSSGPNQPQHF. Here the CDR3 DNA reads TGTGCCAGCAGCTCAGGTCCTAATCAGCCCCAGCATTTT.

This clone was observed many times. The V gene is TRBV6-4, the J gene TRBJ2-1; tentative D call: TRBD2 (5 bases). The CDR3 is made up of 14 amino acids. Germline CDR1 is MRHNA and CDR2 is SNTAGT. V gave up 0 bases and J gave up 6 bases, with 9 bases separating them. This CDR3 reads CASSDSLGSNEQFF. The CDR3 coding sequence is TGTGCCAGCAGTGACTCCCTGGGGAGCAATGAGCAGTTCTTC.

Remarks on this clone: A read error may be the cause here, since a much bigger clone is one base away. This chain joins TRBV24-1 and TRBJ1-1, with D possibly being TRBD1 (6 bases). CDR3 length equals 12 residues. CDR1 and CDR2 from the germline V gene are KGHDR and SFDVKD. V lost 12 bases and J 2 bases, leaving 12 bases between the germline ends. CDR3 in DNA: TGTGCCTTAACCGGGACAAACACTGAAGCTTTCTTT. Amino acids: CALTGTNTEAFF.